The entry that follows covers one T cell receptor (beta chain) sequence. Antigen specificity is unknown. The data belong to a study of shared clonotypes between healthy human individuals. The study, taken as a whole, reports: Clonotypes not shared had lower generation probabilities than those common to all four donors.

TCRdb keeps only in-frame clones here, not all; method: immunoSEQ multiplex PCR. Of 2 million to 3 million clones listed, more than 85% were seen once; the top ten hold 0.35% to 0.45%. The CDR3 covers 15 residues. J gave up 2 bases and V 7 bases, and 8 bases lay outside the gene matches. The V gene's germline CDR1 is LNHDA and CDR2 SQIVND (reference sequence). This clonotype originated in a man aged 18-30 years in good health. Some clones in this sample may be carry-over from other donors' samples. Sequencing used naive CD4+ T cells from PBMCs. Subset: CD45RA+ positively selected. J is TRBJ2-7 and V is TRBV19; 10 positions agree with TRBD2. Written as DNA, the CDR3 is TGTGCCAGTACCCCCTCGAGCGGGAGGGCCTACGAGCAGTACTTC. Translating gives CASTPSSGRAYEQYF.